Here is one T cell receptor (beta chain) with its context. From germline, CDR1 is KGHDR and CDR2 SFDVKD. Germline trimming cut 8 bases from V and 5 bases from J; bases unmatched to any gene: 29. This CDR3 has 22 amino acids. This specimen belongs to a study of blood T cell repertoires in COVID-19. Study background: T cells, B-cell-depleted T cells, or PBMCs provided the cDNA or gDNA that served as material.

As processed by the authors: Amplification of reference gene primers was used by the study to estimate nucleated cell counts. Sequencing used immunoSEQ multiplex PCR; TCRdb keeps in-frame clones, though not all of them. The V and J calls and clone size were taken over from that table, and D and trimming were inferred from the DNA. The sample consists of about 400,000 clones, roughly 89% of them appearing once. The sequence derives from a woman aged 25 to 45 with acute or convalescent COVID-19. The material sequenced was peripheral blood. The rearrangement links TRBV24-1 to TRBJ2-2; 9 bases agree with TRBD1. CDR3 residues: CATTPTLPGQGIFFRGTGELFF. The CDR3 nucleotides read TGTGCCACCACCCCAACCTTACCGGGACAGGGCATATTTTTTCGGGGGACCGGGGAGCTGTTTTTT.